This T cell receptor (beta chain) was observed in a study of T cell responses to AZD1222 COVID-19 vaccine. Whole-study results and caveats: The reported proportion of spike-specific TCRs targeting unmutated variant regions was nearly half. Clonal diversity was possibly underestimated; the donors were predominantly white British and more often female. At 160-218 and 743-854, vaccine-associated CD4 TCRs were dominant, and they spanned spike.

Analysis merged second doses at about 4 or about 12 weeks. Profiling relied on immunoSEQ multiplex PCR, and the TCRdb table lists in-frame clones only, not all of them. The data contain approximately 110,000 clones, 70% to 90% of them singletons. In germline, CDR1 is SEHNR, CDR2 FQNEAQ (reference sequence). This CDR3 comprises 16 residues. V shed 5 bases and J 9 bases; nucleotides not matched to a gene: 11. To note about this clone: Its specificity is not known.

The sample here was peripheral blood, taken 28 days after the second AZD1222 dose. The V gene is TRBV7-9, the J gene TRBJ1-6; TRBD1 matches at 9 bases. This TCR came from an adult who received the AZD1222 COVID-19 vaccine. The CDR3, as DNA: TGTGCCAGCAGCCCCGGGACAGGGACTTATGGTTCACCCCTCCACTTT. The encoded protein is CASSPGTGTYGSPLHF.